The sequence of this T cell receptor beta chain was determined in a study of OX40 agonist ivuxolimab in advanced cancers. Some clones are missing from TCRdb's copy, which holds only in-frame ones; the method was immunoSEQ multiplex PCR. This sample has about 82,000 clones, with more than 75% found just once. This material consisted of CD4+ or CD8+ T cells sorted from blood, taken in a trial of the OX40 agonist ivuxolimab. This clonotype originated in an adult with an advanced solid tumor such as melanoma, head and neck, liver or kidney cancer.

CDR3 protein: CASSSGQGGETQYF. The CDR3 coding sequence is TGTGCCAGCAGCTCAGGACAGGGGGGAGAGACCCAGTACTTC. The gene calls are TRBV7-9 and TRBJ2-5; 10 bases map to TRBD1. V shed 4 bases, J shed 4 bases, and the junction held 3 bases outside the gene matches. The germline gives CDR1 SEHNR, CDR2 FQNEAQ (reference sequence). CDR3 length equals 14 residues. Based on the CDR3 plus reference TRBV7-9 and TRBJ2-5, the full variable domain is DTGVSQNPRHKITKRGQNVTFRCDPISEHNRLYWYRQTLGQGPEFLTYFQNEAQLEKSRLLSDRFSAERPKGSFSTLEIQRTEQGDSAMYLCASSSGQGGETQYFGPGTRLLVL.